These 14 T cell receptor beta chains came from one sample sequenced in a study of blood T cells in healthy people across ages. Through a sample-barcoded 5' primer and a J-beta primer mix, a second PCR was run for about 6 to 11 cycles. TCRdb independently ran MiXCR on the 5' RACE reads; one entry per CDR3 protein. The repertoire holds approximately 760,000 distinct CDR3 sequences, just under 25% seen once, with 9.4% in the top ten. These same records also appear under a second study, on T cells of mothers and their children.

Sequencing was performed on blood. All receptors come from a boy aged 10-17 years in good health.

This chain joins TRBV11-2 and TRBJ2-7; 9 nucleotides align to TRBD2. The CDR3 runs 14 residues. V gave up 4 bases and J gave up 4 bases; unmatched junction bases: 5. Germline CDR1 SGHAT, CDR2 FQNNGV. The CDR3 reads CASSSSGAPYEQYF. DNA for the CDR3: TGTGCCAGCAGCTCTAGCGGGGCCCCGTACGAGCAGTACTTC.

The CDR3 DNA is TGTGCCAGCAGCTTATACAGGTACACTGAAGCTTTCTTT. The encoded protein is CASSLYRYTEAFF. The chain has TRBV7-3 and TRBJ1-1, with D possibly TRBD1 on 5 matching bases. V was shortened by 2 bases and J by 3 bases, with 7 bases between the two germline ends. Germline V gene lookup returns CDR1 SGHTA and CDR2 FQGTGA. CDR3 length: 13 residues.

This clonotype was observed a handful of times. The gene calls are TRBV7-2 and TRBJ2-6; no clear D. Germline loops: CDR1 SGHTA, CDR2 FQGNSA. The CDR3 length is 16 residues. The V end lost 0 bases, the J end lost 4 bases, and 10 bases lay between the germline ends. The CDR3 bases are TGTGCCAGCAGCTTAGCAGGGTTCGGGGGGGCCAACGTCCTGACTTTC. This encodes CASSLAGFGGANVLTF.

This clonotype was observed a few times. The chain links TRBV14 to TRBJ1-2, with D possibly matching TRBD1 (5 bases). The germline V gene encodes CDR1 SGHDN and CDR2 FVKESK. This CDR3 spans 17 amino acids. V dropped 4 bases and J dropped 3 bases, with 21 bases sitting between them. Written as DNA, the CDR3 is TGTGCCAGCAGCCGAGTCGGTTTAGCAGGGAGCTACTATGGCTACACCTTC. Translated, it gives CASSRVGLAGSYYGYTF.

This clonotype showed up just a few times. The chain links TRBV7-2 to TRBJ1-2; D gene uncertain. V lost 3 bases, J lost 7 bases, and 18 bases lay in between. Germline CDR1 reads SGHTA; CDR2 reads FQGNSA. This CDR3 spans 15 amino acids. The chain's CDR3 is CASSFMTGGIGGYTF. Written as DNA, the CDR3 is TGTGCCAGCAGCTTTATGACGGGAGGGATTGGTGGCTACACCTTC.

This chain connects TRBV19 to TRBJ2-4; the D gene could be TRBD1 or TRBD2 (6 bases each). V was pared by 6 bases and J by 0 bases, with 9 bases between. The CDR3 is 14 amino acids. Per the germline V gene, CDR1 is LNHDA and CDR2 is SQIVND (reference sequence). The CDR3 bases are TGTGCCAGTAGCCGGGGGCTAGCCAAAAACATTCAGTACTTC. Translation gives CASSRGLAKNIQYF.

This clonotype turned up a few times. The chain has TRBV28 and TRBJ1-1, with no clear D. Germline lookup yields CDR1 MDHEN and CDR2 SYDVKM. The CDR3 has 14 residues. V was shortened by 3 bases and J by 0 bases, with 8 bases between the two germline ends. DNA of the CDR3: TGTGCCAGCAGTTTTTCCGGATTGAACACTGAAGCTTTCTTT. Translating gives CASSFSGLNTEAFF.

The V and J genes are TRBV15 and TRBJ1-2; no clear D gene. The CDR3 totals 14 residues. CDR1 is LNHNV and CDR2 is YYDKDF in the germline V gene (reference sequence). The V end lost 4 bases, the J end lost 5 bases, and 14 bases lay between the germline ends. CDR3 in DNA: TGTGCCACCAGCAAATCCCCGGGTCTATATGGCTACACCTTC. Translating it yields CATSKSPGLYGYTF. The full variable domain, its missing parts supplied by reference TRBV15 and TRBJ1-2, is DAMVIQNPRYQVTQFGKPVTLSCSQTLNHNVMYWYQQKSSQAPKLLFHYYDKDFNNEADTPDNFQSRRPNTSFCFLDIRSPGLGDTAMYLCATSKSPGLYGYTFGSGTRLTVV.

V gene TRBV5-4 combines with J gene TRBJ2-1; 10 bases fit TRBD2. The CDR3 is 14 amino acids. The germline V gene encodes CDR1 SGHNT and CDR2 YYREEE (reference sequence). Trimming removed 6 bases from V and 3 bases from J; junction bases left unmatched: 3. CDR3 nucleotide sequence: TGTGCCAGCAAAAGCGGGGGGGACTACAATGAGCAGTTCTTC. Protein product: CASKSGGDYNEQFF.

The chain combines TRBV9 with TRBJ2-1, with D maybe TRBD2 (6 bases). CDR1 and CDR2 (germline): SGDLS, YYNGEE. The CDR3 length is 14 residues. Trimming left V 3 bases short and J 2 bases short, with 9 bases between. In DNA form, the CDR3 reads TGTGCCAGCAGCGCGGGAGATGCCTACAATGAGCAGTTCTTC. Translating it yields CASSAGDAYNEQFF.

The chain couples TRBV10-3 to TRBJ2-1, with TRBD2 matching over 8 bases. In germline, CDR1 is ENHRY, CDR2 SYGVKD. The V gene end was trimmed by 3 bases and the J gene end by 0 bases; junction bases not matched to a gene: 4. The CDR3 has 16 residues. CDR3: CAISELSGGSYNEQFF. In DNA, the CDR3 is TGTGCCATCAGTGAACTGAGCGGGGGCTCCTACAATGAGCAGTTCTTC.

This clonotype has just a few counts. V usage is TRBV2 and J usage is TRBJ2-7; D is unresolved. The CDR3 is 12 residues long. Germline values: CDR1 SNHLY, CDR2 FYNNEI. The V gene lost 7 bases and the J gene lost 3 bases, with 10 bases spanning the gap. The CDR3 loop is CASKLDHYEQYF. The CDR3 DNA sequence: TGTGCCAGCAAACTTGACCACTACGAGCAGTACTTC.

The CDR3 nucleotides are TGCAGCGTTGAGGCTAGTGAAGAGACCCAGTACTTC. It specifies CSVEASEETQYF. V gene TRBV29-1 combines with J gene TRBJ2-5; D ambiguous. Looked up from germline, CDR1 is SQVTM and CDR2 is ANQGSEA. CDR3 size: 12 residues. V was shortened by 3 bases and J by 3 bases, with 8 bases between the two germline ends. The full variable domain, completed using reference TRBV29-1 and TRBJ2-5, is SAVISQKPSRDICQRGTSLTIQCQVDSQVTMMFWYRQQPGQSLTLIATANQGSEATYESGFVIDKFPISRPNLTFSTLTVSNMSPEDSSIYLCSVEASEETQYFGPGTRLLVL.

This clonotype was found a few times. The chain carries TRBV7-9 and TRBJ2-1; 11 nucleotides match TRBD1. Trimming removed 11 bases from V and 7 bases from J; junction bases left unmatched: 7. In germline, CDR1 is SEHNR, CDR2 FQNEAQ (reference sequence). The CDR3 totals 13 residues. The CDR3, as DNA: TGTGCCGGCGGACAGGGGGCGCGAAATGAGCAGTTCTTC. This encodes CAGGQGARNEQFF.